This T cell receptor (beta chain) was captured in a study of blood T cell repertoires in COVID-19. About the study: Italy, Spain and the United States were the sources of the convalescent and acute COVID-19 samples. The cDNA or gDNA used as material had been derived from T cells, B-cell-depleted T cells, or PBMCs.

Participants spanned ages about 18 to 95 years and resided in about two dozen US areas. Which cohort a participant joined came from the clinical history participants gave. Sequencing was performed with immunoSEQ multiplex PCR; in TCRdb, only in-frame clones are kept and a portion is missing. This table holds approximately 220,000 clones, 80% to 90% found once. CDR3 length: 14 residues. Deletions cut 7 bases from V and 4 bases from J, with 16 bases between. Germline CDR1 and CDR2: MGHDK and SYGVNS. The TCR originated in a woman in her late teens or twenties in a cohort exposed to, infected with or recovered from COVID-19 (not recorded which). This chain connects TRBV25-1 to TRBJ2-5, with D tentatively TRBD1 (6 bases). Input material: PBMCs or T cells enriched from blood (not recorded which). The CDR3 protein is CASTRDTGRETQYF. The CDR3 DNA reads TGTGCCAGCACCCGGGACACTGGGAGAGAGACCCAGTACTTC. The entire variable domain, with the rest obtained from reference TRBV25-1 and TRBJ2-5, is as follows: EADIYQTPRYLVIGTGKKITLECSQTMGHDKMYWYQQDPGMELHLIHYSYGVNSTEKGDLSSESTVSRIRTEHFPLTLESARPSHTSQYLCASTRDTGRETQYFGPGTRLLVL.